This is a list of T cell receptor beta chains from one sample in a study of neoadjuvant nivolumab and ipilimumab in lung cancer. Measured with immunoSEQ multiplex PCR; TCRdb has only the in-frame clones, and not every one. The sample records fewer than 40,000 clones, approximately 92% being singletons. The specimen was peripheral blood, collected after neoadjuvant nivolumab, alone or with ipilimumab, at or shortly before surgery. The receptors were sampled from an adult with non-small cell lung cancer. Both conserved end residues are part of each CDR3. The D gene is left open where the match is weak. Only part of the rows carry a size: once, few, many, or a class if the clone is expanded.

V gene: TRBV7-9
clone size: .
J gene: TRBJ1-2
D gene: .
CDR3 protein: CASSPSLLGYTF
CDR3 DNA: TGTGCCAGCAGCCCATCCCTTCTTGGCTACACCTTC

V gene: TRBV2
clone size: .
J gene: TRBJ1-3
D gene: TRBD1
CDR3 protein: CASRDRVGFGNTIYF
CDR3 DNA: TGTGCCAGCAGGGACAGGGTTGGGTTTGGAAACACCATATATTTT

V gene: TRBV10-3
clone size: .
J gene: TRBJ2-2
D gene: .
CDR3 protein: CAISVSSNTGELFF
CDR3 DNA: TGTGCCATCAGTGTCTCTTCAAACACCGGGGAGCTGTTTTTT

V gene: TRBV5-1
clone size: .
J gene: TRBJ2-3
D gene: TRBD2
CDR3 protein: CASSAGLAGGPTDTQYF
CDR3 DNA: TGCGCCAGCAGCGCAGGACTAGCGGGAGGTCCCACAGATACGCAGTATTTT

V gene: TRBV11-2
clone size: .
J gene: TRBJ2-2
D gene: .
CDR3 protein: CASSLIWGDTGELFF
CDR3 DNA: TGTGCCAGCAGCTTAATTTGGGGGGACACCGGGGAGCTGTTTTTT

V gene: TRBV19
clone size: .
J gene: TRBJ1-1
D gene: .
CDR3 protein: CASSRQNTEAFF
CDR3 DNA: TGTGCCAGTAGTCGCCAGAACACTGAAGCTTTCTTT

V gene: TRBV10-2
clone size: .
J gene: TRBJ1-2
D gene: TRBD1
CDR3 protein: CASRETGTGAGYTF
CDR3 DNA: TGCGCCAGCAGGGAGACGGGGACAGGGGCTGGCTACACCTTC

V gene: TRBV2
clone size: .
J gene: TRBJ2-1
D gene: TRBD2
CDR3 protein: CARAGNSYNEQFF
CDR3 DNA: TGTGCCAGAGCGGGGAACTCCTACAATGAGCAGTTCTTC

V gene: TRBV6-1
clone size: once
J gene: TRBJ2-3
D gene: .
CDR3 protein: CASSLTGGTQYF
CDR3 DNA: TGTGCCAGCAGTTTGACCGGAGGCACGCAGTATTTT

V gene: TRBV14
clone size: .
J gene: TRBJ2-1
D gene: .
CDR3 protein: CASSQDIRGTYNEQFF
CDR3 DNA: TGTGCCAGCAGCCAAGATATCAGGGGGACTTACAATGAGCAGTTCTTC

V gene: TRBV5-6
clone size: .
J gene: TRBJ1-4
D gene: TRBD1
CDR3 protein: CASRLTGEDEKLFF
CDR3 DNA: TGTGCCAGCAGGTTGACAGGGGAGGATGAAAAACTGTTTTTT

V gene: TRBV6-5
clone size: .
J gene: TRBJ1-5
D gene: TRBD1
CDR3 protein: CASSYTGQGGQPQHF
CDR3 DNA: TGTGCCAGCAGTTACACTGGACAGGGAGGTCAGCCCCAGCATTTT

V gene: TRBV7-9
clone size: .
J gene: TRBJ1-5
D gene: .
CDR3 protein: CASSIGQNQPQHF
CDR3 DNA: TGTGCCAGCAGCATTGGACAGAATCAGCCCCAGCATTTT

V gene: TRBV10-3
clone size: .
J gene: TRBJ1-1
D gene: .
CDR3 protein: CAITLTGYDTEAFF
CDR3 DNA: TGTGCCATCACCCTAACAGGGTACGACACTGAAGCTTTCTTT

V gene: TRBV18
clone size: .
J gene: TRBJ2-1
D gene: .
CDR3 protein: CASSPQGRGIDEQFF
CDR3 DNA: TGTGCCAGCTCACCCCAAGGACGCGGGATAGATGAGCAGTTCTTC

V gene: TRBV7-2
clone size: .
J gene: TRBJ1-2
D gene: .
CDR3 protein: CASSEGPRLRVGGYTF
CDR3 DNA: TGTGCCAGCAGCGAGGGACCCAGGTTAAGAGTAGGCGGCTACACCTTC

V gene: TRBV18
clone size: .
J gene: TRBJ2-7
D gene: .
CDR3 protein: CASRRGVLEEQYF
CDR3 DNA: TGTGCCAGCCGACGCGGGGTACTAGAGGAGCAGTACTTC

V gene: TRBV25-1
clone size: .
J gene: TRBJ1-1
D gene: .
CDR3 protein: CASSESTDPNTEAFF
CDR3 DNA: TGTGCCAGCAGTGAATCGACTGATCCGAACACTGAAGCTTTCTTT

V gene: TRBV5-5
clone size: .
J gene: TRBJ2-2
D gene: .
CDR3 protein: CASSLASVNTGELFF
CDR3 DNA: TGTGCCAGCAGCTTGGCGTCAGTAAACACCGGGGAGCTGTTTTTT

V gene: TRBV25-1
clone size: .
J gene: TRBJ2-3
D gene: .
CDR3 protein: CASSDPQGLRNTDTQYF
CDR3 DNA: TGTGCCAGCAGTGATCCCCAGGGGTTAAGAAACACAGATACGCAGTATTTT

V gene: TRBV29-1
clone size: .
J gene: TRBJ2-6
D gene: TRBD1
CDR3 protein: CSARQGAAGANVLTF
CDR3 DNA: TGCAGCGCCCGACAGGGGGCGGCTGGGGCCAACGTCCTGACTTTC

V gene: TRBV5-4
clone size: .
J gene: TRBJ2-7
D gene: TRBD1
CDR3 protein: CASSLGSPDRAYEQYF
CDR3 DNA: TGTGCCAGCAGCTTGGGGTCCCCGGACAGGGCCTACGAGCAGTACTTC

V gene: TRBV5-1
clone size: .
J gene: TRBJ2-3
D gene: TRBD2
CDR3 protein: CASSLAVAGAWDTQYF
CDR3 DNA: TGCGCCAGCAGCTTGGCCGTAGCGGGAGCTTGGGATACGCAGTATTTT

V gene: TRBV5-4
clone size: .
J gene: TRBJ2-5
D gene: .
CDR3 protein: CASSLEGRETQYF
CDR3 DNA: TGTGCCAGCAGCTTGGAAGGCCGGGAGACCCAGTACTTC

V gene: TRBV11-2
clone size: .
J gene: TRBJ2-3
D gene: TRBD2
CDR3 protein: CASSLAGRAGTDTQYF
CDR3 DNA: TGTGCCAGCAGCTTAGCGGGAAGAGCGGGGACAGATACGCAGTATTTT

V gene: TRBV5-5
clone size: .
J gene: TRBJ1-2
D gene: TRBD1
CDR3 protein: CASSFEGGQGVYGYTF
CDR3 DNA: TGTGCCAGCAGCTTTGAGGGGGGCCAGGGGGTGTATGGCTACACCTTC

V gene: TRBV11-2
clone size: .
J gene: TRBJ2-1
D gene: .
CDR3 protein: CASSLGTSNYNEQFF
CDR3 DNA: TGTGCCAGCAGCTTAGGAACTAGCAACTACAATGAGCAGTTCTTC

V gene: TRBV29-1
clone size: .
J gene: TRBJ2-7
D gene: .
CDR3 protein: CSVTETSYEQYF
CDR3 DNA: TGCAGCGTAACAGAGACCTCCTACGAGCAGTACTTC

V gene: TRBV10-3
clone size: .
J gene: TRBJ2-2
D gene: TRBD2
CDR3 protein: CAISPGGLRSGELFF
CDR3 DNA: TGTGCCATCAGCCCGGGAGGTCTGAGATCTGGGGAGCTGTTTTTT

V gene: TRBV5-4
clone size: once
J gene: TRBJ2-1
D gene: .
CDR3 protein: CASSFVAPGEEQFF
CDR3 DNA: TGTGCCAGCAGCTTCGTAGCGCCGGGGGAAGAGCAGTTCTTC

V gene: TRBV5-1
clone size: .
J gene: TRBJ2-4
D gene: .
CDR3 protein: CASSMPGRAEYF
CDR3 DNA: TGCGCCAGCAGCATGCCGGGGCGCGCAGAGTACTTC

V gene: TRBV7-9
clone size: .
J gene: TRBJ2-1
D gene: .
CDR3 protein: CASSLLEPLRNEQFF
CDR3 DNA: TGTGCCAGCAGTTTACTAGAACCCCTGAGGAATGAGCAGTTCTTC

V gene: TRBV5-1
clone size: .
J gene: TRBJ2-7
D gene: .
CDR3 protein: CASSPDSTYSYEQYF
CDR3 DNA: TGCGCCAGCAGCCCGGACAGTACTTACAGCTACGAGCAGTACTTC

V gene: TRBV11-1
clone size: .
J gene: TRBJ2-3
D gene: .
CDR3 protein: CASSLEPGQGLARADTQYF
CDR3 DNA: TGTGCCAGCAGCTTAGAACCGGGACAGGGACTAGCGAGGGCAGATACGCAGTATTTT

V gene: TRBV7-9
clone size: .
J gene: TRBJ2-2
D gene: TRBD1
CDR3 protein: CASSQGTANTGELFF
CDR3 DNA: TGTGCCAGCAGCCAAGGGACAGCTAACACCGGGGAGCTGTTTTTT

V gene: TRBV5-4
clone size: .
J gene: TRBJ1-4
D gene: .
CDR3 protein: CASSIGRVNEKLFF
CDR3 DNA: TGTGCCAGCAGCATTGGACGGGTTAATGAAAAACTGTTTTTT

V gene: TRBV2
clone size: .
J gene: TRBJ1-1
D gene: TRBD1
CDR3 protein: CASSEWGAGGTEAFF
CDR3 DNA: TGTGCCAGCAGTGAATGGGGGGCAGGGGGGACTGAAGCTTTCTTT

V gene: TRBV7-9
clone size: .
J gene: TRBJ2-5
D gene: TRBD1
CDR3 protein: CASSTWAGGQETQYF
CDR3 DNA: TGTGCCAGCAGCACCTGGGCAGGGGGCCAAGAGACCCAGTACTTC

V gene: TRBV9
clone size: .
J gene: TRBJ2-5
D gene: TRBD2
CDR3 protein: CASSVGLAGVVETQYF
CDR3 DNA: TGTGCCAGCAGCGTCGGACTAGCGGGAGTTGTCGAGACCCAGTACTTC

V gene: TRBV9
clone size: .
J gene: TRBJ2-3
D gene: .
CDR3 protein: CASSADGRTDTQYF
CDR3 DNA: TGTGCCAGCAGCGCGGACGGACGCACAGATACGCAGTATTTT

V gene: TRBV19
clone size: .
J gene: TRBJ1-1
D gene: TRBD1
CDR3 protein: CASSLGTGTEAFF
CDR3 DNA: TGTGCCAGTAGCCTCGGGACAGGGACTGAAGCTTTCTTT

V gene: TRBV2
clone size: .
J gene: TRBJ1-4
D gene: .
CDR3 protein: CASSTTGTGNEKLFF
CDR3 DNA: TGTGCCAGCAGTACTACAGGGACGGGGAATGAAAAACTGTTTTTT

V gene: TRBV6-1
clone size: .
J gene: TRBJ1-3
D gene: .
CDR3 protein: CASSDRRNTIYF
CDR3 DNA: TGTGCCAGCAGTGATCGGCGAAACACCATATATTTT

V gene: TRBV5-1
clone size: .
J gene: TRBJ2-4
D gene: .
CDR3 protein: CASRWQGEENIQYF
CDR3 DNA: TGCGCCAGCAGGTGGCAGGGGGAGGAAAACATTCAGTACTTC